This is a list of T cell receptor beta chains from one sample in a study of PD-1 blockade in classical Hodgkin lymphoma. Generated by immunoSEQ multiplex PCR, the TCRdb table keeps only in-frame clones and is missing some. The profile shows 150,000 or so clones, under 85% of them singletons. This sample comprised peripheral blood mononuclear cells (PBMCs), obtained before the second cycle of nivolumab. The receptors were sampled from a human donor with classical Hodgkin lymphoma. CDR3s leave out the opening cysteine and the closing phenylalanine or tryptophan.

J gene | V gene | CDR3 protein
TRBJ2-2 | TRBV7-9 | ASSQLAGELF
TRBJ2-3 | TRBV10-2 | ASSEWAGPTDTQY
TRBJ1-1 | TRBV2 | ASSSDSYSEAF
TRBJ2-6 | TRBV27 | ASTPRPNFYSGANVLT
TRBJ2-7 | TRBV10-3 | AIKAGTSGSYEQY
TRBJ2-5 | TRBV7-9 | ASSLFQGPLETQY
TRBJ2-2 | TRBV10-3 | AISVRRVSTGELF
TRBJ2-7 | TRBV28 | ASSQTGGSYEQY
TRBJ2-3 | TRBV5-1 | ASSLAVGPAPTDTQY
TRBJ2-3 | TRBV5-4 | ASSYRTPGTDTQY
TRBJ2-7 | TRBV6-5 | ASSYGPREGEY
TRBJ1-1 | TRBV30 | AWSVMRSTEAF
TRBJ1-4 | TRBV9 | ASRRDSTTNEKLF
TRBJ2-5 | TRBV2 | ASSEWAGGETQY
TRBJ1-1 | TRBV11-2 | ASSLAGTGNTEAF
TRBJ2-2 | TRBV6-5 | ATLRSGELF
TRBJ1-1 | TRBV4-2 | ASSQEGMNTEAF
TRBJ2-5 | TRBV20-1 | SARLQETQY
TRBJ1-6 | TRBV19 | ASSIGLSNSPLH
TRBJ2-3 | TRBV7-9 | ASSFGAGGTDTQY
TRBJ1-2 | TRBV11-2 | ASSLILVGRGST
TRBJ2-7 | TRBV7-9 | ASSVAFGAYEQY
TRBJ2-7 | TRBV19 | ASSKQGPYEQY
TRBJ1-2 | TRBV7-9 | ASSLAHGQGKNGYT
TRBJ2-7 | TRBV19 | ASSTGPTYEQY
TRBJ1-5 | TRBV10-3 | ATSHQEGRRQPQH
TRBJ2-5 | TRBV11-3 | ASSSRLGSGGSSETQY